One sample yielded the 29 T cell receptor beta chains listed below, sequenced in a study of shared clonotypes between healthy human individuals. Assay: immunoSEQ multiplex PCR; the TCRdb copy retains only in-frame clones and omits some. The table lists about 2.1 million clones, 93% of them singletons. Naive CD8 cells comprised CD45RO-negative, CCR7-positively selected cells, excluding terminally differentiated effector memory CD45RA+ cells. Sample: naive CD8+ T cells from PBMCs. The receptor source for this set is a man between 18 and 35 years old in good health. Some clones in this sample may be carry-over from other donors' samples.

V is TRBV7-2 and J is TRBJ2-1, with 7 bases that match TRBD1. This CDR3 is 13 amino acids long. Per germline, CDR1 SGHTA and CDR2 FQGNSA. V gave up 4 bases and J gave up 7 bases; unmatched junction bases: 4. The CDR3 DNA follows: TGTGCCAGCAGCTATGACAGGGCGAATGAGCAGTTCTTC. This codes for CASSYDRANEQFF.

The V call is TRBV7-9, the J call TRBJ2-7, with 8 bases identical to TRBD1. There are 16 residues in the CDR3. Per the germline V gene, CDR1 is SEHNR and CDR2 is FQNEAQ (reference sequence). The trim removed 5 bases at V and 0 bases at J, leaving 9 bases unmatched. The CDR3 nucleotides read TGTGCCAGCAGCCATACTCGGACAGGGCCCTCCTACGAGCAGTACTTC. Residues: CASSHTRTGPSYEQYF.

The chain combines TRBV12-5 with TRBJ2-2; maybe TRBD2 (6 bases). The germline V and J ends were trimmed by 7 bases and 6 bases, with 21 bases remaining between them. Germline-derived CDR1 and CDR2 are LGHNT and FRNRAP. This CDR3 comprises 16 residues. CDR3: CASVKTGTDDPGELFF. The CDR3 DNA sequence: TGTGCTAGTGTCAAAACCGGGACTGACGACCCCGGGGAGCTGTTTTTT. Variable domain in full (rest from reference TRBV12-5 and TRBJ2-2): DARVTQTPRHKVTEMGQEVTMRCQPILGHNTVFWYRQTMMQGLELLAYFRNRAPLDDSGMPKDRFSAEMPDATLATLKIQPSEPRDSAVYFCASVKTGTDDPGELFFGEGSRLTVL.

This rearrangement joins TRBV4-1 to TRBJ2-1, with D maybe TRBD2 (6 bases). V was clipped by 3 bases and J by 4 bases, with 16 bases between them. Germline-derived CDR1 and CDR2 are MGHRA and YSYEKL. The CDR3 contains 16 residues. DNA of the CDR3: TGCGCCAGCAGCCAGGCCCGGGACTGGAGATACAATGAGCAGTTCTTC. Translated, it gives CASSQARDWRYNEQFF.

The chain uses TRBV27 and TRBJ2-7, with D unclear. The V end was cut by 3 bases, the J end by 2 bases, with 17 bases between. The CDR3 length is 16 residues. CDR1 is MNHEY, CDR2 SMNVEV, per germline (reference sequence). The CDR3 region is CASSFIGTSKTYEQYF. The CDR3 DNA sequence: TGTGCCAGCAGTTTTATCGGTACATCAAAAACCTACGAGCAGTACTTC.

The CDR3 sequence is CASSQGTGNAYGYTF. The DNA of the CDR3 is TGCGCCAGCAGCCAGGGAACAGGGAATGCCTATGGCTACACCTTC. The V and J genes are TRBV4-3 and TRBJ1-2; TRBD1 might be the D (6 bases). V was pared by 3 bases and J by 4 bases, with 15 bases between. CDR1 is LGHNA, CDR2 YSLEER, per germline. This CDR3 spans 15 amino acids.

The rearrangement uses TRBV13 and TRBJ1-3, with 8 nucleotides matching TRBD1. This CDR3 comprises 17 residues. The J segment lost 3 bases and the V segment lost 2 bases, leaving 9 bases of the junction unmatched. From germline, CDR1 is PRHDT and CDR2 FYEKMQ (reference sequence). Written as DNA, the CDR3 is TGTGCCAGCAGCTTATTCCCAGGGGGCGCGGGTGGAAACACCATATATTTT. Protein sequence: CASSLFPGGAGGNTIYF.

The CDR3, as DNA: TGTGCCAGCAGCACCTCGGGACTAACGAGATTGGAGACCCAGTACTTC. The encoded protein is CASSTSGLTRLETQYF. The V gene is TRBV6-4, the J gene TRBJ2-5; 7 bases are a match to TRBD2. CDR3 length: 16 residues. Unmatched junction bases numbered 15, after V lost 6 bases and J lost 5 bases. Germline CDR1 reads MRHNA; CDR2 reads SNTAGT.

This CDR3 is CASSYIKDSSYEQYF. The DNA of the CDR3 is TGTGCCAGCAGTTATATTAAGGATAGCTCCTACGAGCAGTACTTC. This sequence joins TRBV7-9 and TRBJ2-7; D gene uncertain. The CDR3 has 15 amino acids. V lost 6 bases and J 0 bases, leaving 15 bases between the germline ends. In germline, CDR1 is SEHNR, CDR2 FQNEAQ (reference sequence).

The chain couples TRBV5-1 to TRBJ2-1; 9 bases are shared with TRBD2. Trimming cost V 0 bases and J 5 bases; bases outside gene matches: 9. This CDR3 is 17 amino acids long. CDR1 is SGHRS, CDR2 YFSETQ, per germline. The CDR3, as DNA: TGCGCCAGCAGCTTGGAGAGGGGTAGCGGGAGAGACAATGAGCAGTTCTTC. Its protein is CASSLERGSGRDNEQFF.

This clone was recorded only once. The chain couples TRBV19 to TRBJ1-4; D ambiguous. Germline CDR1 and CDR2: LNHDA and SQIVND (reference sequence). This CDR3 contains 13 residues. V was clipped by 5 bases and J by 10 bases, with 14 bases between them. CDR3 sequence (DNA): TGTGCCAGTAGTCCCGATCTCGAGGGAAAACTGTTTTTT. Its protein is CASSPDLEGKLFF.

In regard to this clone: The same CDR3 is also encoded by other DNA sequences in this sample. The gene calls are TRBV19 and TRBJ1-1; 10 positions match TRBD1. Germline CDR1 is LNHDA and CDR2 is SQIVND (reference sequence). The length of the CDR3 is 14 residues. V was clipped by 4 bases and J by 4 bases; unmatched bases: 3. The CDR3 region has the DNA TGTGCCAGTAGTACCAGGACAGGGGGCACTGAAGCTTTCTTT. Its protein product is CASSTRTGGTEAFF. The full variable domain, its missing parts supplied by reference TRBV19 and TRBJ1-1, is DGGITQSPKYLFRKEGQNVTLSCEQNLNHDAMYWYRQDPGQGLRLIYYSQIVNDFQKGDIAEGYSVSREKKESFPLTVTSAQKNPTAFYLCASSTRTGGTEAFFGQGTRLTVV.

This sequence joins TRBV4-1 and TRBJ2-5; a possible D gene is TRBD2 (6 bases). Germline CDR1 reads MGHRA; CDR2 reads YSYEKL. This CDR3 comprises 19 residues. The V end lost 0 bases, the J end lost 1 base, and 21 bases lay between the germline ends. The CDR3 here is CASSQESVGTSEGQETQYF. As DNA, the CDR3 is TGCGCCAGCAGCCAAGAATCGGTCGGGACGTCGGAGGGCCAAGAGACCCAGTACTTC.

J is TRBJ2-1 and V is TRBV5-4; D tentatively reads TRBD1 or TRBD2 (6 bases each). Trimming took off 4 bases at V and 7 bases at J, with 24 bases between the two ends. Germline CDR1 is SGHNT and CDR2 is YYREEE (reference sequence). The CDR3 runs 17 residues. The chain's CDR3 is CASSPIGGTRGTNEQFF. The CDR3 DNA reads TGTGCCAGCAGCCCGATCGGCGGGACACGGGGGACAAATGAGCAGTTCTTC.

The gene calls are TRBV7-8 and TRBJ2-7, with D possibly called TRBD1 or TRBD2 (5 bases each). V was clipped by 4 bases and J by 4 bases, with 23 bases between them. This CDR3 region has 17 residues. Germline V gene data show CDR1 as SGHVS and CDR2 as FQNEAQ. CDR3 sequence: CASSWALGTNPSYEQYF. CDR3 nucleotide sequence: TGTGCCAGCAGCTGGGCACTCGGGACCAACCCGTCATACGAGCAGTACTTC.

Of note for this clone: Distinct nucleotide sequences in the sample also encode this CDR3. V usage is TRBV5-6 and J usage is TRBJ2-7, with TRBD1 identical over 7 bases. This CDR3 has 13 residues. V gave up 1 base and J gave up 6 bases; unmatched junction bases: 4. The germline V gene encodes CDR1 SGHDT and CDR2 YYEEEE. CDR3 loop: CASSLLAGGEQYF. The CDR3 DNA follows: TGTGCCAGCAGCTTGTTAGCAGGGGGCGAGCAGTACTTC.

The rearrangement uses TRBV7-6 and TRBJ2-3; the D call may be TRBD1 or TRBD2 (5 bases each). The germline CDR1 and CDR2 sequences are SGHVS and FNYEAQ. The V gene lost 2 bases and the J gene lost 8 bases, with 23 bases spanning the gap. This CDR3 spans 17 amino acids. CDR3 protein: CASSLPGPLGGAGTQYF. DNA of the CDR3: TGTGCCAGCAGCTTACCGGGACCCCTTGGGGGTGCAGGTACGCAGTATTTT.

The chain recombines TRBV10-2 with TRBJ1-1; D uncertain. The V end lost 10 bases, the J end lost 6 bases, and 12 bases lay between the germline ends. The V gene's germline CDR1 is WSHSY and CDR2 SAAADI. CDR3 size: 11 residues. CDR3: CATREGAEAFF. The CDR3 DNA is TGCGCCACTCGGGAAGGCGCTGAAGCTTTCTTT.

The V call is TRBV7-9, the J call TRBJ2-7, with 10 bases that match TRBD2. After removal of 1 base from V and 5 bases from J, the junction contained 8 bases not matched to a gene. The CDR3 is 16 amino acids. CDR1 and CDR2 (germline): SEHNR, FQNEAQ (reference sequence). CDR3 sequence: CASSLVPSGRVNEQYF. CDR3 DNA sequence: TGTGCCAGCAGCTTAGTTCCTAGCGGGAGAGTCAACGAGCAGTACTTC.

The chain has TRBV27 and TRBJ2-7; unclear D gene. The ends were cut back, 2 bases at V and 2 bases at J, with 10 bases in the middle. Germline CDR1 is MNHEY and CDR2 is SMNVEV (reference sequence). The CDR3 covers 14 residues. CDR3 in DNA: TGTGCCAGCAGTTTACAGATAGCCCCCTACGAGCAGTACTTC. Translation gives CASSLQIAPYEQYF.

In DNA form, the CDR3 reads TGTGCCAGCAGCTACCATAGCGGGAGAAACGGGGAGCTGTTTTTT. Protein sequence: CASSYHSGRNGELFF. V usage is TRBV7-9 and J usage is TRBJ2-2; 9 bases align to TRBD2. CDR3 length: 15 amino acids. J gave up 7 bases and V 4 bases, and 7 bases lay outside the gene matches. The germline V gene encodes CDR1 SEHNR and CDR2 FQNEAQ (reference sequence). Full variable domain (missing parts from reference TRBV7-9 and TRBJ2-2): DTGVSQNPRHKITKRGQNVTFRCDPISEHNRLYWYRQTLGQGPEFLTYFQNEAQLEKSRLLSDRFSAERPKGSFSTLEIQRTEQGDSAMYLCASSYHSGRNGELFFGEGSRLTVL.

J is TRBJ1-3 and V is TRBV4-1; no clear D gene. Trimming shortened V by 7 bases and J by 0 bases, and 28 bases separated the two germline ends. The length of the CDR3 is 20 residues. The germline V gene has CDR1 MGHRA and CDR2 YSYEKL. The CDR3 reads CASTPTPRTYGLNSGNTIYF. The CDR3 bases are TGCGCCAGCACACCTACCCCTCGGACCTACGGACTCAACTCTGGAAACACCATATATTTT.

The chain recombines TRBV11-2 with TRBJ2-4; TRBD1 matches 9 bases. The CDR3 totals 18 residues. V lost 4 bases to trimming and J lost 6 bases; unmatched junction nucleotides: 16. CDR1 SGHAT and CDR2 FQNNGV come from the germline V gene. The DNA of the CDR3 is TGTGCCAGCAGCTACAATCTCCGGGACAGGGTGGTTGGAAACATTCAGTACTTC. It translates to CASSYNLRDRVVGNIQYF.

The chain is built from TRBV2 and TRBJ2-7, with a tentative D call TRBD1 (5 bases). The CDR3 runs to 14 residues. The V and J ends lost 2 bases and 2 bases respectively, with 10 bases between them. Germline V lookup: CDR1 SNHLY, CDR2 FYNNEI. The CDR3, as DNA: TGTGCCAGCAGTGAAACCCTAGGGGCCTACGAGCAGTACTTC. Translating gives CASSETLGAYEQYF.

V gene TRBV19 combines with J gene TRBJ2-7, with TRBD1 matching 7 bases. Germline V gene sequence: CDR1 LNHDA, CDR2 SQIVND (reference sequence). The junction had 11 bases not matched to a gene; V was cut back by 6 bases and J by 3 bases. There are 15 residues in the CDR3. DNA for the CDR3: TGTGCCAGTAGAACTATTTTCGGACAGGACTACGAGCAGTACTTC. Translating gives CASRTIFGQDYEQYF.

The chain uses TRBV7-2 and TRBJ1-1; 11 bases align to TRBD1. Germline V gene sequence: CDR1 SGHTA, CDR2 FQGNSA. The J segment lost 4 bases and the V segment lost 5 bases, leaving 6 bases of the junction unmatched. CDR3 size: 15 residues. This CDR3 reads CASSQTGTGGTEAFF. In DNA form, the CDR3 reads TGTGCCAGCAGCCAGACCGGGACAGGGGGCACTGAAGCTTTCTTT.

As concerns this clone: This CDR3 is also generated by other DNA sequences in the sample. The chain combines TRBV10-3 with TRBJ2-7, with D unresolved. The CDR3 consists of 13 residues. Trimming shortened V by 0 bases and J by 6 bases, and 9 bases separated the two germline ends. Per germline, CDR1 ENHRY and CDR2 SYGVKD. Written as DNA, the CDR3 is TGTGCCATCAGTGAGTCTTCAGGTTCCGAGCAGTACTTC. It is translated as CAISESSGSEQYF.

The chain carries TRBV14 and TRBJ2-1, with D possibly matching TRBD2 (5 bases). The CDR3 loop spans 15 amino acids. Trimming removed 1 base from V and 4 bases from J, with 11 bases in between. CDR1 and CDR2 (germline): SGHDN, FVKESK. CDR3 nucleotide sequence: TGTGCCAGCAGCCAAGTTTTCGCGGGTTACAATGAGCAGTTCTTC. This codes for CASSQVFAGYNEQFF.

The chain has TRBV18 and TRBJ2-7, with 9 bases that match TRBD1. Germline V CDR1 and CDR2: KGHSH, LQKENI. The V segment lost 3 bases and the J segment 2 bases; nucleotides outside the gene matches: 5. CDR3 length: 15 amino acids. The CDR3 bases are TGTGCCAGCTCACCTTGGACAGGGGAGACCTACGAGCAGTACTTC. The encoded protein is CASSPWTGETYEQYF.